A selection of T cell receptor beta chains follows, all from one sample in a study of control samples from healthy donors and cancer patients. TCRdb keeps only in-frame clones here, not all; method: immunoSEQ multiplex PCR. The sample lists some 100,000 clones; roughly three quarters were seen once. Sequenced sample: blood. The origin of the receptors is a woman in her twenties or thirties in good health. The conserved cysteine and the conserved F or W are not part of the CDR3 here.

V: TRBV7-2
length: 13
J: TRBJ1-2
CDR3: ASSLVSRADYGYT

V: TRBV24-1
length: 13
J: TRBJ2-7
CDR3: ATSDLAGGRWEQY

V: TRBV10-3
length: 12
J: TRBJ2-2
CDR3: AISVVGNTGELF

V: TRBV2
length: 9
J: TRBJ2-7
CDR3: ASTPGREQY

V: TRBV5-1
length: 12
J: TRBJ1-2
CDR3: ASSGGGIGYGYT

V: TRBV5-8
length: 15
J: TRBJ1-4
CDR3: ASSSLRDSGANEKLF

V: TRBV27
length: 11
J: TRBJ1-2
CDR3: ASSPHNYLGYT

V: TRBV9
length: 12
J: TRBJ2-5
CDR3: ASSVRVSQETQY

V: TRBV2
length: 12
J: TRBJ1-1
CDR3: ASRGTSVNTEAF

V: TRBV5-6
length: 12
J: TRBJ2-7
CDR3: ASSGRGTAYEQY

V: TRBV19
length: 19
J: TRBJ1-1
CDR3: ASSIVSEDRGLLNVYTEAF

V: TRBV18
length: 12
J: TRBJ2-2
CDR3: ASSPPTGRGELF

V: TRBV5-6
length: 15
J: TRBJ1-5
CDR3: ASSRRQGHYSNQPQH

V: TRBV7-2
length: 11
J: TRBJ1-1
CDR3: ASSPKVDTEAF

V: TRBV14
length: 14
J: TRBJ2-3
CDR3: ASSQTWGPGTDTQY

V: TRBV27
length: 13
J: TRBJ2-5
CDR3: ASSWGTGGLETQY

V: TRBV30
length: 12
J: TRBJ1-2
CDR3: AWSMGLLTKGYT

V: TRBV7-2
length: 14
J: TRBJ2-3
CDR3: ASSFLGRGYTDTQY

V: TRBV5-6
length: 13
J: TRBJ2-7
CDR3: ASSLGPGQHYEQY

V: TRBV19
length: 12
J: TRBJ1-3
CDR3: ASSLGGAGNTIY

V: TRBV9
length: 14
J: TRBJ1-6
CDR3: ASSVGGSSVNSPLH

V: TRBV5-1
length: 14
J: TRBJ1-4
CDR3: ASSPNPRVTNEKLF

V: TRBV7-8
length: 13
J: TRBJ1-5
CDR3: ASSLAGENNQPQH

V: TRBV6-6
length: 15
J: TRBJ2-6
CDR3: ASSPGVTASGANVLT

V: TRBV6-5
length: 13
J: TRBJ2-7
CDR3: ASIISGGVSYEQY

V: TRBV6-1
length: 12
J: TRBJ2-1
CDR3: ASSETAGGLEQF

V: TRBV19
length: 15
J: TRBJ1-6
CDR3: ASSASNRGAYNSPLH

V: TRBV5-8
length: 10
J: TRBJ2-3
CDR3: ASRASADTQY

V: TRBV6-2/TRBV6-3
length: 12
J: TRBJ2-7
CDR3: ASSNRDSTYEQY

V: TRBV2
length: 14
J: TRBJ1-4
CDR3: ASSDSSGATNEKLF

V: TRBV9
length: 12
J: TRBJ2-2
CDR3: ASSVQGGGGELF

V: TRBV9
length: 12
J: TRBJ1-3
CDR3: ASRAGSSGNTIY

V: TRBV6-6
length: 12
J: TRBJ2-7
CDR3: ASSSDGGFYEQY

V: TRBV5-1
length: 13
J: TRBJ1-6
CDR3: ASALGTGAYSPLH

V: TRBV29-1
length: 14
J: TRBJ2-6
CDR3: SVEDWTPSGANVLT

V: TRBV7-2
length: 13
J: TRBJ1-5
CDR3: ASSLDSRGHQPQH

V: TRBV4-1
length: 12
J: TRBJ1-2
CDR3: ASSQEDTVYGYT

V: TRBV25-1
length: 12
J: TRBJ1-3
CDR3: ASSAQISGNTIY

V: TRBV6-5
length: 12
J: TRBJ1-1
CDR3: ASRAGVRNTEAF

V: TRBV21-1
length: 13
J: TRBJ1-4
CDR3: ASSGVEATNEKLF

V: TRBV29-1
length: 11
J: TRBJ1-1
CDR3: SVVKQGNTEAF

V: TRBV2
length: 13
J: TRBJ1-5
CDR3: ASSEGQGLGQPQH

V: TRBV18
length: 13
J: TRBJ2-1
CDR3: ASSPNRAPYNEQF

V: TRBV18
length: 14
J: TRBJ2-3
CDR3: ASSPPAGGGTDTQY

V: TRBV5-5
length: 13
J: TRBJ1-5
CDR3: ASSLKTGEVQPQH

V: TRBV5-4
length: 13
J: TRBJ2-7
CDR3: ASSPPSGRLGEQY

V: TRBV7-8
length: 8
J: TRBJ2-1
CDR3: ATRGDEQF

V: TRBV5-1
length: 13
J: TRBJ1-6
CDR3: ASSLDSGGNSPLH

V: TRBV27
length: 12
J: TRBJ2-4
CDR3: ASSLLGAGNIQY

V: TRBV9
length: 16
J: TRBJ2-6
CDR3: ASATGSGGISGANVLT

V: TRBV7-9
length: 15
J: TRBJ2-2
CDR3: ASSLSGAGVNTGELF

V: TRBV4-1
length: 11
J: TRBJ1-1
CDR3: ASRSDGNTEAF